The next 27 T cell receptor beta chains were all read from a single sample in a study of T cells in Graves' hyperthyroidism and ophthalmopathy (dated by TCRdb to the late 2010s). Library generation was performed with multiplex PCR. Instrument on record: Illumina HiSeq 2000. The TCR beta CDR3 regions were amplified from RNA transcripts. For the first round of RT-PCR on the TCR CDR3, the HTBI primer set was used together with the Qiagen OneStep RT-PCR kit. TCRdb reran the public reads through fastp at Q25 and MiXCR, keeping productive beta chains. Each entry merges the rows of one CDR3 protein and shows their most common DNA and genes. The sample includes 350,000 or so distinct CDR3 sequences, with around 20% observed a single time. The ten largest make up around half of the sample. Input material: blood. These receptors were obtained from a woman aged 45-65 years with Graves' hyperthyroidism.

This chain links TRBV28 with TRBJ2-7, with TRBD1 as a possible D gene (6 bases). The V gene lost 5 bases and the J gene lost 7 bases, with 18 bases spanning the gap. This CDR3 is 14 amino acids long. CDR1 is MDHEN and CDR2 is SYDVKM in the germline V gene. The CDR3 DNA reads TGTGCCAGCAGTCCCTACCTCGACAGGAATGAGCAGTACTTC. Translation: CASSPYLDRNEQYF.

The genes are TRBV6-6 and TRBJ1-5; no reliable D call. Germline CDR1 and CDR2: MNHNY and SVGAGI (reference sequence). The CDR3 extends over 14 amino acids. The V and J ends lost 2 bases and 2 bases respectively, with 7 bases between them. CDR3 bases: TGTGCCAGCAGTTACGGTAGGGGCAATCAGCCCCAGCATTTT. Translating it yields CASSYGRGNQPQHF.

This rearrangement joins TRBV14 to TRBJ2-4, with 10 bases fitting TRBD2. CDR3 length: 17 residues. The ends lost 2 bases at V and 4 bases at J; junction bases unmatched: 8. CDR1 and CDR2 (germline): SGHDN, FVKESK. The CDR3 sequence: CASSQSLAGVRKNIQYF. The CDR3 DNA is TGTGCCAGCAGCCAATCTCTAGCGGGAGTTAGGAAAAACATTCAGTACTTC. The entire variable domain, with the rest obtained from reference TRBV14 and TRBJ2-4, is as follows: EAGVTQFPSHSVIEKGQTVTLRCDPISGHDNLYWYRRVMGKEIKFLLHFVKESKQDESGMPNNRFLAERTGGTYSTLKVQPAELEDSGVYFCASSQSLAGVRKNIQYFGAGTRLSVL.

Concerning this clonotype itself: A much larger clone sits a single nucleotide away, making a read error possible. The chain has TRBV7-8 and TRBJ1-3; D may be TRBD1 (6 bases). The CDR3 spans 17 residues. Germline lookup yields CDR1 SGHVS and CDR2 FQNEAQ. Trimming took 5 bases from V and 2 from J, leaving 19 bases between them. The CDR3 is CASSPRTVANPGNTIYF. The CDR3 bases are TGTGCCAGCAGCCCTCGGACAGTCGCTAATCCTGGAAACACCATATATTTT.

This clonotype was found a few times. The rearrangement uses TRBV28 and TRBJ1-4; tentatively, D is TRBD1 (6 bases). The germline V and J ends were trimmed by 3 bases and 0 bases, with 8 bases remaining between them. CDR3 length equals 15 residues. Per germline, CDR1 MDHEN and CDR2 SYDVKM. Here the CDR3 DNA reads TGTGCCAGCAGTTTCGGGGGCCCAACTAATGAAAAACTGTTTTTT. It yields the protein CASSFGGPTNEKLFF.

This clonotype was found once. This clone may be a read error of a much larger clone one base away. This chain uses TRBV7-2 with TRBJ2-5, with D unclear. The V gene lost 5 bases and the J gene lost 6 bases, with 13 bases spanning the gap. This CDR3 is 13 amino acids long. Per the germline V gene, CDR1 is SGHTA and CDR2 is FQGNSA. The CDR3 sequence is CASSPTLRKTQYF. CDR3 DNA sequence: TGTGCCAGCAGCCCGACACTAAGAAAGACCCAGTACTTC.

The rearrangement uses TRBV20-1 and TRBJ2-7; 7 nucleotides line up with TRBD2. J lost 6 bases, V lost 5 bases, and 10 bases had no gene match. Germline lookup yields CDR1 DFQATT and CDR2 SNEGSKA (reference sequence). CDR3 size: 13 residues. The CDR3 spells CSAGGGTLPEQYF. CDR3 DNA: TGCAGTGCTGGGGGGGGGACCCTACCCGAGCAGTACTTC.

This clonotype was counted at least ten times. This sequence joins TRBV5-1 and TRBJ2-6; D is undetermined. This CDR3 spans 16 amino acids. Between the trimmed V and J ends, which lost 0 bases and 0 bases, there was a span of 7 bases. Germline CDR1 is SGHRS and CDR2 is YFSETQ. The CDR3 loop reads CASSLEARSGANVLTF. CDR3 coding DNA: TGCGCCAGCAGCTTGGAGGCCCGCTCTGGGGCCAACGTCCTGACTTTC.

This clonotype was detected only a few times. The rearrangement uses TRBV5-6 and TRBJ2-3; 7 bases match TRBD2. The germline V gene has CDR1 SGHDT and CDR2 YYEEEE. The CDR3 covers 18 residues. Trimming at V came to 0 bases and at J to 4 bases, leaving 14 bases not matched to a gene. The CDR3: CASSLGGEAGLGPDTQYF. For the CDR3, the DNA is TGTGCCAGCAGCTTGGGGGGAGAAGCGGGGCTTGGACCAGATACGCAGTATTTT.

This clonotype was seen at least ten times. The chain has TRBV12-3 or TRBV12-4 and TRBJ2-3, with D maybe TRBD1 (6 bases). V gave up 7 bases and J gave up 2 bases, with 13 bases separating them. The CDR3 contains 14 residues. The chain's CDR3 is CASNTPGHTDTQYF. The CDR3 nucleotides read TGTGCCAGCAATACACCGGGACACACAGATACGCAGTATTTT.

There are many counts of this clonotype. This rearrangement joins TRBV6-5 to TRBJ2-5; D ambiguous. This CDR3 is 16 amino acids long. With 2 bases removed from V and 2 bases from J, the gap between germline ends came to 15 bases. Germline values: CDR1 MNHEY, CDR2 SVGAGI. CDR3 DNA sequence: TGTGCCAGCAGTTACGGCGACGGCTACCCTCAAGAGACCCAGTACTTC. Residues: CASSYGDGYPQETQYF.

The table lists this clonotype with a few counts. J is TRBJ2-1 and V is TRBV4-1, with D hard to call. Trimming removed 2 bases at V and 4 bases at J, with 3 bases between. The CDR3 runs 12 residues. Germline V gives CDR1 MGHRA, CDR2 YSYEKL. The CDR3 loop reads CASSQPYNEQFF. Written as DNA, the CDR3 is TGCGCCAGCAGCCAACCTTACAATGAGCAGTTCTTC.

The chain recombines TRBV20-1 with TRBJ2-3, with TRBD1 identical over 7 bases. CDR1 is DFQATT and CDR2 is SNEGSKA in the germline V gene (reference sequence). Unmatched junction bases numbered 4, after V lost 3 bases and J lost 10 bases. The CDR3 loop spans 11 amino acids. The CDR3 loop is CSASPGTAQYF. In nucleotides, the CDR3 is TGCAGTGCTAGCCCCGGGACAGCGCAGTATTTT.

This clonotype was seen repeatedly, ten times or more. The V and J genes are TRBV6-1 and TRBJ1-5; 7 nucleotides agree with TRBD1. Germline trimming cut 5 bases from V and 1 base from J; bases unmatched to any gene: 5. Germline CDR1 MNHNS, CDR2 SASEGT. This CDR3 has 15 amino acids. CDR3 protein: CASSSRGLSNQPQHF. CDR3 in DNA: TGTGCCAGCAGTTCAAGGGGGCTGAGCAATCAGCCCCAGCATTTT.

This clonotype came up many times. The gene calls are TRBV2 and TRBJ1-6; D gene unclear. V gave up 7 bases and J gave up 9 bases, with 10 bases separating them. CDR1 SNHLY and CDR2 FYNNEI come from the germline V gene. The length of the CDR3 is 12 residues. CDR3 in amino acids: CASTTKGSPLHF. CDR3 sequence (DNA): TGTGCCAGCACGACGAAGGGTTCACCCCTCCACTTT.

This clonotype has at least ten counts. V is TRBV12-3 or TRBV12-4 and J is TRBJ1-5, with a weak D call TRBD1 (6 bases). V gave up 3 bases and J gave up 4 bases, with 7 bases separating them. The CDR3 has 13 residues. The CDR3 coding sequence is TGTGCCAGCAGTTTTACAGGGAATCAGCCCCAGCATTTT. Translating gives CASSFTGNQPQHF.

This clonotype was found many times. V gene TRBV7-2 combines with J gene TRBJ2-5; 10 bases align to TRBD2. V was clipped by 11 bases and J by 1 base; unmatched bases: 10. The germline CDR1 and CDR2 sequences are SGHTA and FQGNSA. CDR3 length: 15 residues. CDR3 nucleotides: TGTGCCTGCGCGAGGGCTAGCGGGGGCCAAGAGACCCAGTACTTC. Translating it yields CACARASGGQETQYF.

The chain couples TRBV4-1 to TRBJ2-5; D is undetermined. V shed 3 bases and J shed 5 bases, with 13 bases lying between them. Germline-derived CDR1 and CDR2 are MGHRA and YSYEKL. This CDR3 comprises 14 residues. The DNA for the CDR3 is TGCGCCAGCAGCCACCTAGGTAGGAAGGAGACCCAGTACTTC. Translated, it gives CASSHLGRKETQYF.

The rearrangement uses TRBV5-1 and TRBJ2-3, with D possibly being TRBD2 (5 bases). The germline V gene has CDR1 SGHRS and CDR2 YFSETQ. V lost 2 bases to trimming and J lost 6 bases, with 13 bases between them. The CDR3 is made up of 14 amino acids. The CDR3: CASSFPDSRDTQYF. CDR3 nucleotide sequence: TGCGCCAGCAGCTTCCCGGACTCTCGGGATACGCAGTATTTT. Full variable domain (missing parts from reference TRBV5-1 and TRBJ2-3): KAGVTQTPRYLIKTRGQQVTLSCSPISGHRSVSWYQQTPGQGLQFLFEYFSETQRNKGNFPGRFSGRQFSNSRSEMNVSTLELGDSALYLCASSFPDSRDTQYFGPGTRLTVL.

This clonotype was detected many times. CDR3 in DNA: TGTGCCAGCAGCTCCAGGACTAGCGGGATTCCCCTACACGATGAGCAGTTCTTC. It is translated as CASSSRTSGIPLHDEQFF. V and J are TRBV13 and TRBJ2-1; 12 nucleotides agree with TRBD2. The CDR3 covers 18 residues. Unmatched junction bases numbered 15, after V lost 4 bases and J lost 8 bases. Germline CDR1 is PRHDT and CDR2 is FYEKMQ (reference sequence).

This clonotype showed up many times. The CDR3 spells CASRPPGQGERQPQHF. In DNA, the CDR3 is TGTGCCAGCCGTCCTCCGGGCCAGGGGGAACGGCAGCCCCAGCATTTT. The V call is TRBV6-1, the J call TRBJ1-5; 7 nucleotides match TRBD1. This CDR3 comprises 16 residues. V trimming: 8 bases; J trimming: 7 bases; junction bases outside the gene matches: 17. CDR1 and CDR2 (germline): MNHNS, SASEGT.

This clonotype was found many times. The J gene is TRBJ1-5, the V gene TRBV5-1, with D possibly TRBD1 on 6 matching bases. Germline V gene data show CDR1 as SGHRS and CDR2 as YFSETQ. The CDR3 sequence is 15 residues long. V was trimmed by 4 bases and J by 0 bases, leaving 11 bases between them. The DNA of the CDR3 is TGCGCCAGCAGCGTGGACAGTTATAGCAATCAGCCCCAGCATTTT. This sequence encodes CASSVDSYSNQPQHF.

The gene calls are TRBV6-1 and TRBJ1-1; no definite D call. The CDR3 has 14 amino acids. Per germline, CDR1 MNHNS and CDR2 SASEGT. V was pared by 0 bases and J by 5 bases, with 10 bases between. CDR3 residues: CASSEARPPTEAFF. As DNA, the CDR3 is TGTGCCAGCAGTGAAGCGAGACCTCCTACTGAAGCTTTCTTT.

This clonotype occurred many times. The chain has TRBV7-9 and TRBJ2-7; the match to TRBD1 covers 8 bases. CDR1 and CDR2 from the germline V gene are SEHNR and FQNEAQ (reference sequence). The CDR3 totals 13 residues. Trimming removed 5 bases from V and 6 bases from J; junction bases left unmatched: 6. Here the CDR3 reads CASSPTGVFEQYF. CDR3 DNA: TGTGCCAGCAGCCCGACAGGGGTCTTCGAGCAGTACTTC.

This clonotype has just a few counts. The chain links TRBV7-2 to TRBJ1-3; 8 nucleotides line up with TRBD1. Germline CDR1 reads SGHTA; CDR2 reads FQGNSA. CDR3 length: 17 residues. Losses at the gene ends were 4 bases for V and 0 bases for J; bases not matched to a gene: 8. CDR3 loop: CASSSQAGGPSGNTIYF. DNA of the CDR3: TGTGCCAGCAGCTCCCAGGCAGGGGGCCCCTCTGGAAACACCATATATTTT. Full variable domain (missing parts from reference TRBV7-2 and TRBJ1-3): GAGVSQSPSNKVTEKGKDVELRCDPISGHTALYWYRQSLGQGLEFLIYFQGNSAPDKSGLPSDRFSAERTGGSVSTLTIQRTQQEDSAVYLCASSSQAGGPSGNTIYFGEGSWLTVV.

The chain is built from TRBV19 and TRBJ1-5; TRBD1 agrees at 8 bases. Germline-derived CDR1 and CDR2 are LNHDA and SQIVND (reference sequence). Germline trimming cut 4 bases from V and 2 bases from J; bases unmatched to any gene: 10. This CDR3 region has 17 residues. In nucleotides, the CDR3 is TGTGCCAGTAGTAACGCACAGGGGGAGGATGGCAATCAGCCCCAGCATTTT. Translated: CASSNAQGEDGNQPQHF.

This clonotype has more than one count but fewer than ten. The rearrangement joins TRBV14 to TRBJ2-7; D is undetermined. Germline V gene sequence: CDR1 SGHDN, CDR2 FVKESK. The V and J ends lost 1 base and 0 bases respectively, with 13 bases between them. This CDR3 comprises 16 residues. The CDR3 sequence: CASSQGSVSSSYEQYF. The DNA of the CDR3 is TGTGCCAGCAGCCAAGGGTCAGTCTCAAGCTCCTACGAGCAGTACTTC. The full variable domain, its missing parts supplied by reference TRBV14 and TRBJ2-7, is EAGVTQFPSHSVIEKGQTVTLRCDPISGHDNLYWYRRVMGKEIKFLLHFVKESKQDESGMPNNRFLAERTGGTYSTLKVQPAELEDSGVYFCASSQGSVSSSYEQYFGPGTRLTVT.